This entry lists 17 T cell receptor beta chains sequenced from one sample in a study of CD8+ T cells in alopecia areata. Once RNA had been extracted, it was reverse transcribed into cDNA to act as the sequencing template. Generated by immunoSEQ multiplex PCR, the TCRdb table keeps only in-frame clones and is missing some. The sample carries 100,000 to 150,000 clones, over 50% recorded once. The source material was CD4+ T cells sorted from blood, sampled at week 0. The origin of the receptors is a human donor with alopecia areata.

This sequence joins TRBV6-6 and TRBJ2-3, with TRBD2 as a possible D gene (6 bases). The CDR3 covers 14 residues. Germline lookup yields CDR1 MNHNY and CDR2 SVGAGI (reference sequence). V was cut by 2 bases and J by 5 bases, with 11 bases left in between. The CDR3 coding sequence is TGTGCCAGCAGTTACGGGACTTTAGAAGATACGCAGTATTTT. Encoded protein: CASSYGTLEDTQYF.

This clone was seen more than once but under ten times. The rearrangement uses TRBV7-2 and TRBJ1-2; D is undetermined. This CDR3 is 14 amino acids long. V lost 2 bases and J 5 bases, leaving 12 bases between the germline ends. The germline V gene encodes CDR1 SGHTA and CDR2 FQGNSA. Here the CDR3 DNA reads TGTGCCAGCAGCTTATATCCCGGGTTTTATGGCTACACCTTC. Amino acids: CASSLYPGFYGYTF.

In this sample, this clone turned up a few times. V gene TRBV28 combines with J gene TRBJ2-2; 7 bases align to TRBD1. The CDR3 contains 16 residues. V dropped 4 bases and J dropped 1; count of bases not matched to a gene: 6. CDR1 and CDR2 (germline): MDHEN, SYDVKM. The chain's CDR3 is CASSSYGQVNTGELFF. The DNA for the CDR3 is TGTGCCAGCAGTTCCTACGGACAGGTGAACACCGGGGAGCTGTTTTTT.

The V gene is TRBV4-1, the J gene TRBJ2-1; 10 bases align to TRBD2. The germline V gene has CDR1 MGHRA and CDR2 YSYEKL. The trim removed 4 bases at V and 3 bases at J, leaving 3 bases unmatched. CDR3 length: 15 amino acids. The DNA for the CDR3 is TGCGCCAGCAGCCCCGGGACTAGCGACTACAATGAGCAGTTCTTC. Its translation is CASSPGTSDYNEQFF.

This chain connects TRBV28 to TRBJ1-1; 7 bases are shared with TRBD1. Germline V gene sequence: CDR1 MDHEN, CDR2 SYDVKM. V shed 2 bases, J shed 12 bases, and the junction held 9 bases outside the gene matches. The CDR3 extends over 13 amino acids. The CDR3 sequence is CASSLRGGRRTFF. The CDR3 nucleotides read TGTGCCAGCAGTTTACGAGGGGGCCGGAGAACTTTCTTT.

The chain carries TRBV9 and TRBJ2-3; 12 positions agree with TRBD2. Germline V lookup: CDR1 SGDLS, CDR2 YYNGEE. The CDR3 covers 17 residues. The junction had 6 bases not matched to a gene; V was cut back by 2 bases and J by 2 bases. CDR3 coding DNA: TGTGCCAGCAGCGTCCAAAGGACTAGCGGGAACACAGATACGCAGTATTTT. Translation gives CASSVQRTSGNTDTQYF.

This sequence joins TRBV18 and TRBJ2-7; D might be TRBD1 (5 bases). Trimming stripped 3 bases from V and 1 base from J, with 10 bases between. Germline V gives CDR1 KGHSH, CDR2 LQKENI. The CDR3 is 14 amino acids. CDR3 residues: CASSPDSSSYEQYF. DNA of the CDR3: TGTGCCAGCTCACCCGACAGTAGTTCCTACGAGCAGTACTTC. Drawing the rest from reference TRBV18 and TRBJ2-7, the complete variable domain is NAGVMQNPRHLVRRRGQEARLRCSPMKGHSHVYWYRQLPEEGLKFMVYLQKENIIDESGMPKERFSAEFPKEGPSILRIQQVVRGDSAAYFCASSPDSSSYEQYFGPGTRLTVT.

The J gene is TRBJ2-3, the V gene TRBV9; 9 positions match TRBD1. J was trimmed by 0 bases and V by 3 bases; bases with no gene match: 2. Germline assignment: CDR1 SGDLS and CDR2 YYNGEE. The CDR3 consists of 15 residues. CDR3 nucleotides: TGTGCCAGCAGCGCCGGGACAGGGAGCACAGATACGCAGTATTTT. Translation gives CASSAGTGSTDTQYF.

This clone showed up just a few times. The chain joins TRBV18 to TRBJ1-6, with no clear D. Germline-derived CDR1 and CDR2 are KGHSH and LQKENI. The CDR3 sequence is 13 residues long. The germline V and J ends were trimmed by 2 bases and 15 bases, with 14 bases remaining between them. The CDR3 reads CASSPSGRPGLHF. DNA for the CDR3: TGTGCCAGCTCACCATCAGGAAGGCCCGGCCTCCACTTT.

The rearrangement joins TRBV28 to TRBJ1-2; D not resolved. This CDR3 has 11 amino acids. The V and J ends lost 3 bases and 5 bases respectively, with 4 bases between them. Germline values: CDR1 MDHEN, CDR2 SYDVKM. CDR3 protein: CASSFGYGYTF. The DNA for the CDR3 is TGTGCCAGCAGTTTCGGGTATGGCTACACCTTC.

This rearrangement joins TRBV11-1 to TRBJ2-7, with D perhaps TRBD1 (5 bases). CDR1 is SGHAT, CDR2 FQDESV, per germline (reference sequence). V lost 3 bases and J 3 bases, leaving 9 bases between the germline ends. The CDR3 runs to 13 residues. The CDR3 region has the DNA TGTGCCAGCAGCTTTACAGGCAACTACGAGCAGTACTTC. Translating gives CASSFTGNYEQYF.

This clone was found a few times. The V and J genes are TRBV10-3 and TRBJ1-5; the D gene is possibly TRBD1 (6 bases). The CDR3 consists of 13 residues. Germline assignment: CDR1 ENHRY and CDR2 SYGVKD. The ends were cut back, 10 bases at V and 2 bases at J, with 12 bases in the middle. CDR3 protein: CASTGAGNQPQHF. CDR3 DNA: TGTGCCAGTACGGGGGCGGGCAATCAGCCCCAGCATTTT.

The V gene is TRBV7-2, the J gene TRBJ2-5, with D unresolved. CDR3 length: 14 residues. Per the germline V gene, CDR1 is SGHTA and CDR2 is FQGNSA. The V end lost 1 base, the J end lost 3 bases, and 9 bases lay between the germline ends. The CDR3 loop reads CASSLGAQEETQYF. CDR3 DNA sequence: TGTGCCAGCAGCTTAGGAGCTCAGGAAGAGACCCAGTACTTC.

The sample holds a few counts of this clone. The V gene is TRBV27, the J gene TRBJ2-3; 8 nucleotides line up with TRBD2. Germline values: CDR1 MNHEY, CDR2 SMNVEV (reference sequence). The CDR3 spans 18 residues. V lost 1 base, J lost 0 bases, and 9 bases stayed unmatched. The CDR3 nucleotides read TGTGCCAGCAGTTTATGGGCCCCGGGACTAGTTAGCACAGATACGCAGTATTTT. Translating it yields CASSLWAPGLVSTDTQYF.

The gene calls are TRBV29-1 and TRBJ2-1, with D possibly being TRBD1 (6 bases). This CDR3 comprises 11 residues. The ends were cut back, 6 bases at V and 4 bases at J, with 7 bases in the middle. Germline V gene lookup returns CDR1 SQVTM and CDR2 ANQGSEA. In DNA, the CDR3 is TGCAGCGTGGACAGTTACAATGAGCAGTTCTTC. Protein product: CSVDSYNEQFF.

This clone was counted only a few times. The gene calls are TRBV7-9 and TRBJ2-1; D is possibly TRBD1 (5 bases). The CDR3 has 14 residues. In germline, CDR1 is SEHNR, CDR2 FQNEAQ (reference sequence). The V gene lost 1 base and the J gene lost 6 bases, with 10 bases spanning the gap. CDR3 loop: CASSLDVQGNEQFF. CDR3 DNA: TGTGCCAGCAGCTTAGACGTGCAGGGCAATGAGCAGTTCTTC.

V is TRBV25-1 and J is TRBJ1-2; D is perhaps TRBD1 (6 bases). The CDR3 extends over 15 amino acids. Deletions cut 4 bases from V and 4 bases from J, with 16 bases between. Germline V gene data show CDR1 as MGHDK and CDR2 as SYGVNS. The CDR3 DNA reads TGTGCCAGCAGTGGAAGGGGGGAAATAGGCTATGGCTACACCTTC. Its protein product is CASSGRGEIGYGYTF.